This TCR beta chain came from a study of blood T cell repertoires in COVID-19. Study-wide context: Sources were T cells, B-cell-depleted T cells, or PBMCs; the material itself was cDNA or gDNA.

TCRdb's table, derived via immunoSEQ multiplex PCR, lists solely in-frame clones and lacks some. This table has some 290,000 clones, roughly 90% appearing once. The CDR3 loop spans 16 amino acids. V lost 3 bases and J lost 4, with 13 bases in between. Germline V lookup: CDR1 MDHEN, CDR2 SYDVKM. The V and J genes are TRBV28 and TRBJ2-6; tentative D call: TRBD1 (6 bases). The source of this sequence is a woman aged 25 to 45 with COVID-19, enrolled during active disease. Sequencing used peripheral blood. The CDR3 loop reads CASSFWQGTGANVLTF. CDR3 DNA sequence: TGTGCCAGCAGTTTCTGGCAGGGGACCGGGGCCAACGTCCTGACTTTC.